These T cell receptor beta chains were read from a single sample in a study of shared clonotypes between healthy human individuals. Profiled with immunoSEQ multiplex PCR; TCRdb holds only in-frame clones, not every one. This table holds some 500,000 clones, 79% found once. The sequencing sample was made of PBMCs. The receptors shown here come from a woman aged 40 to 50 in good health. Some clones in this sample may be carry-over from other donors' samples. Each CDR3 is given with its conserved first and last residue. A D gene is named only where the DNA matches it firmly. Only some rows state a clone size, as once, few, many or a class for expanded clones.

- | TRBD2 | TRBJ2-7 | 15 | TRBV9 | CASSPRTSGAMEQYF | TGTGCCAGCAGCCCGCGGACTAGCGGGGCCATGGAGCAGTACTTC
- | - | TRBJ1-2 | 14 | TRBV29-1 | CSVEPQGSGYGYTF | TGCAGCGTTGAGCCCCAGGGAAGCGGCTATGGCTACACCTTC
many | TRBD2 | TRBJ2-3 | 20 | TRBV4-3 | CASSQGNGAGAPFSTDTQYF | TGCGCCAGCAGCCAGGGTAACGGGGCGGGAGCCCCATTTAGCACAGATACGCAGTATTTT
- | TRBD2 | TRBJ2-1 | 15 | TRBV5-1 | CASSPGLAGVDEQFF | TGCGCCAGCAGCCCGGGACTAGCGGGAGTCGACGAACAGTTCTTC
- | - | TRBJ2-3 | 16 | TRBV5-1 | CASSIDPGGGTDTQYF | TGCGCCAGCAGCATTGACCCGGGTGGGGGCACAGATACGCAGTATTTT
- | - | TRBJ2-1 | 14 | TRBV7-2 | CASSSYGRHNEQFF | TGTGCCAGCAGCTCCTACGGACGGCACAATGAGCAGTTCTTC
- | TRBD2 | TRBJ2-1 | 16 | TRBV30 | CACGSGRRRSYNEQFF | TGTGCCTGCGGGAGCGGGAGAAGGAGGTCCTACAATGAGCAGTTCTTC
- | TRBD2 | TRBJ2-1 | 13 | TRBV6-5 | CATGTSEYNEQFF | TGTGCCACAGGGACTAGCGAGTACAATGAGCAGTTCTTC
- | - | TRBJ2-3 | 15 | TRBV28 | CASETDTGYTDTQYF | TGTGCCAGCGAGACGGATACAGGGTACACAGATACGCAGTATTTT
- | - | TRBJ2-7 | 14 | TRBV15 | CATSRDYRAYEQYF | TGTGCCACCAGCAGAGACTACCGAGCCTACGAGCAGTACTTC
- | TRBD1 | TRBJ1-2 | 15 | TRBV2 | CASSEEGPTGYGYTF | TGTGCCAGCAGTGAAGAGGGCCCGACAGGGTATGGCTACACCTTC
- | - | TRBJ2-2 | 17 | TRBV4-2 | CASSQDLAVDLAGELFF | TGTGCCAGCAGCCAAGATTTGGCAGTCGATTTGGCCGGGGAGCTGTTTTTT
- | TRBD2 | TRBJ2-1 | 14 | TRBV11-2 | CASSATSGNNEQFF | TGTGCCAGCAGCGCGACTAGCGGGAATAATGAGCAGTTCTTC
once | - | TRBJ1-1 | 14 | TRBV28 | CASSFVRMNTEAFF | TGTGCCAGCAGTTTTGTCAGGATGAACACTGAAGCTTTCTTT
- | TRBD2 | TRBJ2-1 | 14 | TRBV6-1 | CAISGTSLGNEQFF | TGTGCCATCAGCGGGACTAGCCTGGGCAATGAGCAGTTCTTC
once | TRBD2 | TRBJ2-3 | 15 | TRBV5-1 | CASSFLAVDTDTQYF | TGCGCCAGCAGCTTTCTAGCGGTTGACACAGATACGCAGTATTTT
few | - | TRBJ2-5 | 12 | TRBV6-1 | CASSEIRETQYF | TGTGCCAGCAGTGAAATAAGAGAGACCCAGTACTTC
- | - | TRBJ2-3 | 15 | TRBV7-9 | CASSRLRGGTDTQYF | TGTGCCAGCAGCCGTCTTAGGGGGGGCACAGATACGCAGTATTTT
- | TRBD2 | TRBJ2-7 | 14 | TRBV6-1 | CASRLAGGPYEQYF | TGTGCCAGCAGACTAGCGGGAGGGCCCTACGAGCAGTACTTC
few | - | TRBJ2-7 | 18 | TRBV15 | CATSRAPRGYGDSYEQYF | TGTGCCACCAGCAGAGCCCCTAGGGGGTACGGGGACTCCTACGAGCAGTACTTC
- | - | TRBJ2-1 | 13 | TRBV11-2 | CASSPGRRGEQFF | TGTGCCAGCAGCCCTGGGCGGAGGGGTGAGCAGTTCTTC
once | - | TRBJ2-7 | 11 | TRBV30 | CAWSVSVEQYF | TGTGCCTGGAGTGTATCCGTCGAGCAGTACTTC
- | - | TRBJ1-4 | 14 | TRBV28 | CASTPQGGDEKLFF | TGTGCCAGCACCCCACAGGGAGGGGATGAAAAACTGTTTTTT
- | TRBD1 | TRBJ1-1 | 14 | TRBV5-1 | CASGEQGAATEAFF | TGCGCCAGCGGAGAACAGGGGGCCGCCACTGAAGCTTTCTTT
- | - | TRBJ1-5 | 14 | TRBV2 | CASSVRQNNQPQHF | TGTGCCAGCAGTGTTCGACAGAACAATCAGCCCCAGCATTTT
- | TRBD1 | TRBJ2-1 | 14 | TRBV18 | CASSPVTGGSEQFF | TGTGCCAGCTCACCAGTGACAGGGGGATCTGAGCAGTTCTTC
- | - | TRBJ2-2 | 16 | TRBV30 | CAWSKGGGGLTGELFF | TGTGCCTGGAGTAAGGGGGGAGGCGGGCTCACCGGGGAGCTGTTTTTT
once | - | TRBJ2-2 | 16 | TRBV10-3 | CAISDPRDQATGELFF | TGTGCCATCAGTGACCCCCGGGACCAAGCGACCGGGGAGCTGTTTTTT
- | TRBD2 | TRBJ2-5 | 15 | TRBV5-1 | CASSSTSGVQETQYF | TGCGCCAGCAGCTCGACTAGCGGGGTACAAGAGACCCAGTACTTC
many | TRBD2 | TRBJ2-7 | 16 | TRBV7-9 | CASSFGLAGGSYEQYF | TGTGCCAGCAGCTTCGGACTAGCGGGAGGGTCCTACGAGCAGTACTTC
many | - | TRBJ1-1 | 13 | TRBV7-3 | CASSSPYSTEAFF | TGTGCCAGCAGCTCGCCCTACAGCACTGAAGCTTTCTTT
- | TRBD2 | TRBJ2-3 | 16 | TRBV28 | CASSTLAGGWLDTQYF | TGTGCCAGCAGCACACTAGCGGGAGGGTGGTTGGATACGCAGTATTTT
- | - | TRBJ2-1 | 13 | TRBV7-9 | CASSPLSHNEQFF | TGTGCCAGCAGCCCCCTTTCACACAATGAGCAGTTCTTC
- | - | TRBJ2-7 | 14 | TRBV28 | CASIALSGRNEQYF | TGTGCCAGCATCGCTTTGTCTGGGAGGAACGAGCAGTACTTC
- | - | TRBJ2-7 | 16 | TRBV7-2 | CASSKSAGAWSYEQYF | TGTGCCAGCAGCAAATCGGCAGGGGCCTGGTCCTACGAGCAGTACTTC
- | - | TRBJ1-3 | 16 | TRBV7-2 | CASSLFSTNSGNTIYF | TGTGCCAGCAGCTTATTCTCGACAAACTCTGGAAACACCATATATTTT
- | - | TRBJ2-3 | 20 | TRBV28 | CASSFGLTGEGGAGTDTQYF | TGTGCCAGCAGTTTTGGTCTGACTGGCGAGGGGGGCGCTGGCACAGATACGCAGTATTTT
once | - | TRBJ1-1 | 12 | TRBV29-1 | CSVDIWNTEAFF | TGCAGCGTTGACATCTGGAACACTGAAGCTTTCTTT
- | - | TRBJ1-3 | 16 | TRBV6-4 | CASSESLSSSGNTIYF | TGTGCCAGCAGTGAATCGCTTTCCAGCTCTGGAAACACCATATATTTT
once | - | TRBJ1-3 | 13 | TRBV10-3 | CAISEGIGNTIYF | TGTGCCATCAGTGAGGGGATTGGAAACACCATATATTTT